This T cell receptor beta chain was captured by sequencing in a study of blood T cells in healthy people across ages. About the research overall: Capturing about one barcoded beta molecule per two T cells was achieved by template switching.

This CDR3 contains 17 residues. The germline gives CDR1 KGHDR, CDR2 SFDVKD. The V segment lost 2 bases and the J segment 5 bases; nucleotides outside the gene matches: 11. Healthy Russian Caucasian donors spanned ages roughly 6 to 100 years. Each donor had approximately 10 milliliters of peripheral blood drawn. Only a few counts were recorded for this clonotype. The second PCR ran about 6 to 12 cycles with a sample-barcoded 5' primer and J-beta primers. TCRdb fed the 5' RACE reads into MiXCR, producing one record per CDR3 protein. The sample carries about 780,000 distinct CDR3 sequences, roughly 24% recorded once. These records were also assigned to another study, of T cells of mothers and their children.

The TCR originated in a boy aged 5-17 years in good health. V is TRBV24-1 and J is TRBJ2-3; 8 nucleotides match TRBD1. Sequenced material: blood. This CDR3 is CATSDSSTGVVGDTQYF. For the CDR3, the DNA is TGTGCCACCAGTGATTCTTCGACAGGGGTTGTAGGAGATACGCAGTATTTT.